The 4 T cell receptor beta chains in this list originate from one sample, sequenced in a study of blood T cell repertoires in COVID-19. TCRdb keeps only in-frame clones here, not all; method: immunoSEQ multiplex PCR. The top ten clones hold around 10% of a sample with over 200,000 clones, roughly 86% of them seen once. Specimen: PBMCs or T cells enriched from blood (not recorded which). The receptors here all came from a young man with acute COVID-19.

The V gene is TRBV27, the J gene TRBJ1-2; the D gene is possibly TRBD1 (5 bases). The CDR3 runs to 16 residues. From germline, CDR1 is MNHEY and CDR2 SMNVEV (reference sequence). Trimming stripped 1 base from V and 4 bases from J, with 16 bases between. The CDR3 loop is CASSLYGRDRGYGYTF. Here the CDR3 DNA reads TGTGCCAGCAGTTTATATGGCAGGGATCGAGGCTATGGCTACACCTTC.

The chain couples TRBV27 to TRBJ2-7, with D unclear. There are 14 residues in the CDR3. V lost 7 bases, J lost 3 bases, and 16 bases lay in between. CDR1 and CDR2 from the germline V gene are MNHEY and SMNVEV (reference sequence). The CDR3 DNA reads as TGTGCCAGCACGGTGTCATTGGGCAACTACGAGCAGTACTTC. It encodes CASTVSLGNYEQYF.

The V and J genes are TRBV28 and TRBJ2-1, with D unclear. CDR3 size: 15 residues. V was cut by 3 bases and J by 5 bases, with 14 bases left in between. From germline, CDR1 is MDHEN and CDR2 SYDVKM. DNA of the CDR3: TGTGCCAGCAGTTTGCGTGCGTTGAGAGACAATGAGCAGTTCTTC. Encoded protein: CASSLRALRDNEQFF.

The chain joins TRBV10-2 to TRBJ2-1; D not resolved. The CDR3 is 15 residues long. The germline V gene encodes CDR1 WSHSY and CDR2 SAAADI. Trimming left V 2 bases short and J 8 bases short, with 16 bases between. The CDR3 nucleotides read TGCGCCAGCAGTGAGGATCTCTCCGGAGTCTATGAGCAGTTCTTC. Its translation is CASSEDLSGVYEQFF.